A selection of T cell receptor beta chains follows, all from one sample in a study of somatic mutations in cytotoxic T cells in rheumatoid arthritis. Profiling relied on immunoSEQ multiplex PCR, and the TCRdb table lists in-frame clones only, not all of them. Among under 8,000 clones, approximately 92% were seen once, and the ten largest hold roughly 25%. The specimen sequenced was CD8+ T cells sorted from blood. The receptors here all came from a woman between 65 and 79 years old with rheumatoid arthritis. Each CDR3 is given with its conserved first and last residue. The order of the fields is J gene, V gene, D gene, clone size, CDR3 DNA, CDR3 protein. The D gene is left open where the match is weak. Clone sizes are given selectively: once, few, many, or a class where the clone is expanded.

TRBJ1-6,TRBV5-6,TRBD1,.,TGTGCCAGCAGCTTAAACAGGGGGAAAGGTTCACCCCTCCACTTT,CASSLNRGKGSPLHF
TRBJ1-5,TRBV19,.,.,TGTGCCAGTAGAGTTGCGGATTTTAGCAATCAGCCCCAGCATTTT,CASRVADFSNQPQHF
TRBJ2-6,TRBV7-9,.,.,TGTGCCAGCAGCTTAGAACGCAGGTTGACTGGGGCCAACGTCCTGACTTTC,CASSLERRLTGANVLTF
TRBJ1-4,TRBV28,.,.,TGTGCCAGCAGTTCCCCCGGGGGGATTAGAGAAGGAACAACTAATGAAAAACTGTTTTTT,CASSSPGGIREGTTNEKLFF
TRBJ2-7,TRBV9,.,.,TGTGCCAGCAGCGGATACAGTGAGAACGAGCAGTACTTC,CASSGYSENEQYF
TRBJ2-7,TRBV5-1,TRBD2,.,TGCGCCAGCAGCCCCGTCGGACTAGCATCTTCCTACGAGCAGTACTTC,CASSPVGLASSYEQYF
TRBJ2-7,TRBV28,.,.,TGTGCCAGCAGTTTTGGAGGGCTCTACGAGCAGTACTTC,CASSFGGLYEQYF
TRBJ2-1,TRBV5-1,TRBD2,once,TGCGCCAGCAGCTCCGAGGGGCTAGCGGGAATCGATGAGCAGTTCTTC,CASSSEGLAGIDEQFF
TRBJ1-5,TRBV10-2,.,.,TGCGCCAGCTCGATAACAGACGGTTACAATCAGCCCCAGCATTTT,CASSITDGYNQPQHF
TRBJ2-3,TRBV5-4,TRBD2,.,TGTGCCAGCAGCGAGCTAGCGGGAGACTCAGATACGCAGTATTTT,CASSELAGDSDTQYF
TRBJ2-7,TRBV10-2,.,.,TGCGCCAGCAGCCAGGGATCCCACGAGCAGTACTTC,CASSQGSHEQYF
TRBJ2-7,TRBV7-2,TRBD2,.,TGTGCCAGCAGCTTACGGGGGGGCCGCGACGAGCAGTACTTC,CASSLRGGRDEQYF
TRBJ1-2,TRBV9,.,.,TGTGCCAGCAGCGTAGAGGGAGTCGGCTATGGCTACACCTTC,CASSVEGVGYGYTF
TRBJ2-4,TRBV29-1,TRBD2,.,TGCAGCGTTCAGGGCGGGAGAGTCGAAAACATTCAGTACTTC,CSVQGGRVENIQYF
TRBJ2-3,TRBV9,TRBD2,.,TGTGCCAGCAGCGCGACTAGCGGGGGCACAGATACGCAGTATTTT,CASSATSGGTDTQYF
TRBJ2-3,TRBV7-7,TRBD2,.,TGTGCTAGCAGCTTAGTCGGGGGGGCAGCGGATACGCAGTATTTT,CASSLVGGAADTQYF
TRBJ1-2,TRBV6-5,.,.,TGTGCCAGCAGGGGCACAGGGTCTTGGTATGGCTACACCTTC,CASRGTGSWYGYTF
TRBJ1-4,TRBV11-2,.,.,TGTGCCAGCAGCTTAGGAACAGGGAGTGAAAAACTGTTTTTT,CASSLGTGSEKLFF
TRBJ2-7,TRBV27,TRBD1,.,TGTGCCAGCAGTTCCCCCGGGACAGGGGTCCACGAGCAGTACTTC,CASSSPGTGVHEQYF
TRBJ2-2,TRBV6-1,TRBD1,.,TGTGCCAGCTCAACAGGGGTTGACACCGGGGAGCTGTTTTTT,CASSTGVDTGELFF
TRBJ2-1,TRBV10-3,TRBD2,.,TGTGCCATCAGTCCCGGGACTAGCGGGATAGGGTCCTACAATGAGCAGTTCTTC,CAISPGTSGIGSYNEQFF
TRBJ2-3,TRBV25-1,.,.,TGTGCCAGCAGTCGATACTTCAGGGGTGTAGATACGCAGTATTTT,CASSRYFRGVDTQYF
TRBJ2-7,TRBV30,TRBD1,.,TGTGCCTGGAGTTCGGACAGGGGGCTCTACGAGCAGTACTTC,CAWSSDRGLYEQYF
TRBJ2-7,TRBV9,.,.,TGTGCCAGCAGCGTAGGAGGGGGGGGGTCCTACGAGCAGTACTTC,CASSVGGGGSYEQYF
TRBJ2-1,TRBV7-9,TRBD1,.,TGTGCCAGCAGCTTAAGACAGGGGGCACGGGAGCAGTTCTTC,CASSLRQGAREQFF
TRBJ1-2,TRBV7-8,.,.,TGTGCCAGCCTAGCTCGGCCGGCAGGAAACTATGGCTACACCTTC,CASLARPAGNYGYTF
TRBJ2-7,TRBV13,.,few,TGTGCCAGCACCCTAGGAGGGGGCTCTCCCCTAGGGTACTTC,CASTLGGGSPLGYF
TRBJ2-2,TRBV6-4,.,.,TGTGCCAGCAGTGAAGCGGACGGGAACACCGGGGAGCTGTTTTTT,CASSEADGNTGELFF
TRBJ2-6,TRBV18,TRBD2,.,TGTGCCAGCTCACCACCGGGGGGGAAGTCCCCGTCTGGGGCCAACGTCCTGACTTTC,CASSPPGGKSPSGANVLTF
TRBJ2-7,TRBV25-1,TRBD1,.,TGTGCCAGCAGTGAATCAGGGGGCTACGAGCAGTACTTC,CASSESGGYEQYF
TRBJ1-3,TRBV10-1,TRBD1,.,TGCGCCAGCAGCCACGACAGGGGGCCGGGAGGAAACACCATATATTTT,CASSHDRGPGGNTIYF
TRBJ1-3,TRBV29-1,.,.,TGCAGCGTTGAGGCAGACACCATATATTTT,CSVEADTIYF
TRBJ1-2,TRBV5-6,TRBD1,.,TGTGCCAGCACTGAATCGGGACAGGGCATCTATGGCTACACCTTC,CASTESGQGIYGYTF
TRBJ2-1,TRBV12-5,TRBD2,.,TGTGCTAGTGGTTTGGACCAGCGGGGGGGCGGGGGTGAGCAGTTCTTC,CASGLDQRGGGGEQFF